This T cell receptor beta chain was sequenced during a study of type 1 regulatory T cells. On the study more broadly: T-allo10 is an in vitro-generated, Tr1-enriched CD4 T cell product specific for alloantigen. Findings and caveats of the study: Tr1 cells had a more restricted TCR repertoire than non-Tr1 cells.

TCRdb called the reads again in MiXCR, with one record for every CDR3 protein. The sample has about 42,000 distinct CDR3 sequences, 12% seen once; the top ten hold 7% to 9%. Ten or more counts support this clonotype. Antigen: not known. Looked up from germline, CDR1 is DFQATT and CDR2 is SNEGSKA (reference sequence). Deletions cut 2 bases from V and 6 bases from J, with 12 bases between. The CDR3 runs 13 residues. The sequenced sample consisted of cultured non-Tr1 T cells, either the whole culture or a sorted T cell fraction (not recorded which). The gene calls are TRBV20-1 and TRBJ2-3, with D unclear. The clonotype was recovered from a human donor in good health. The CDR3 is CSARTEPRDTQYF. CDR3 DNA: TGCAGTGCTAGAACTGAACCAAGGGATACGCAGTATTTT.